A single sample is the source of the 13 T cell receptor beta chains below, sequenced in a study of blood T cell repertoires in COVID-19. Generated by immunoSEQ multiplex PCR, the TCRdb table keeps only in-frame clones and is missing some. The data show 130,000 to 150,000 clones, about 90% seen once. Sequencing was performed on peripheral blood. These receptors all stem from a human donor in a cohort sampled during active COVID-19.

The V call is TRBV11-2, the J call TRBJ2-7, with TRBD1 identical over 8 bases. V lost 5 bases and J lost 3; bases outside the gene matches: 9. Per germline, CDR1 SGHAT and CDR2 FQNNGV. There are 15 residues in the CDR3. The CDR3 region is CASSRGTGQVYEQYF. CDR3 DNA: TGTGCCAGCAGCCGGGGCACGGGACAGGTCTACGAGCAGTACTTC.

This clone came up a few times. CDR3 sequence reads: CASSKRLGDGLEQFF. CDR3 nucleotide sequence: TGCGCCAGCAGTAAACGACTAGGGGACGGACTTGAGCAGTTCTTC. V gene TRBV5-1 combines with J gene TRBJ2-1, with D possibly matching TRBD2 (6 bases). CDR1 and CDR2 from the germline V gene are SGHRS and YFSETQ. The V end was cut by 5 bases, the J end by 9 bases, with 21 bases between. CDR3 length equals 15 residues.

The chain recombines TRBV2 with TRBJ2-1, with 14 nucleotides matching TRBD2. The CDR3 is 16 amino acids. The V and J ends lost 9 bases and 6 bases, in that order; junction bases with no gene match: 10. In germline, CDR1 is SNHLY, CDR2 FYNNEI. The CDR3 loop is CARSMGLAGVPNEQFF. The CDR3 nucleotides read TGTGCCAGAAGTATGGGACTAGCGGGAGTTCCCAATGAGCAGTTCTTC. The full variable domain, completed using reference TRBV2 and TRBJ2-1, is EPEVTQTPSHQVTQMGQEVILRCVPISNHLYFYWYRQILGQKVEFLVSFYNNEISEKSEIFDDQFSVERPDGSNFTLKIRSTKLEDSAMYFCARSMGLAGVPNEQFFGPGTRLTVL.

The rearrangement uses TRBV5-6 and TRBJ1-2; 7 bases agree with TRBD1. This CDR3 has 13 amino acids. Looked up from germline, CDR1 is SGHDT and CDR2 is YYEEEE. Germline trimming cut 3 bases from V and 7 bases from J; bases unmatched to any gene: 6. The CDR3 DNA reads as TGTGCCAGCAGCTATGACAGGGCGACTGGCTACACCTTC. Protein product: CASSYDRATGYTF.

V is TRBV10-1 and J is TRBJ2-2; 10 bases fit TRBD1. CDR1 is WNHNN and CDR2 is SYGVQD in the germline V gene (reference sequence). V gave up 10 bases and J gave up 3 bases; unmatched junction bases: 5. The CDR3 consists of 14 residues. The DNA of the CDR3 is TGCGCCACAAGACAGGGGGCTGACACCGGGGAGCTGTTTTTT. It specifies CATRQGADTGELFF.

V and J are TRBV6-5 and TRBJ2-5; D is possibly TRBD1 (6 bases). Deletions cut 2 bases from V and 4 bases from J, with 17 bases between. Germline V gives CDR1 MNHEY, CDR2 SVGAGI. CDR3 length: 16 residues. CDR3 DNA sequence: TGTGCCAGCAGTTACGGGCAGGGGTTTGGGTCAGAGACCCAGTACTTC. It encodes CASSYGQGFGSETQYF.

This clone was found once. CDR3 sequence reads: CASSQLRSNEQFF. The CDR3 DNA reads TGTGCCAGCAGCCAGCTACGATCCAATGAGCAGTTCTTC. This chain links TRBV4-2 with TRBJ2-1; D gene unclear. Per the germline V gene, CDR1 is LGHNA and CDR2 is YNFKEQ. V was trimmed by 3 bases and J by 6 bases, leaving 9 bases between them. The CDR3 consists of 13 residues.

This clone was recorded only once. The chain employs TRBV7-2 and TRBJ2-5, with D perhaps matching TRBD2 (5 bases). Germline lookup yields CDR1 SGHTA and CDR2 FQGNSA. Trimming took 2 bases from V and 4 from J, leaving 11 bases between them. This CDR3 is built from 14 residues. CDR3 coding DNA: TGTGCCAGCAGCTTATCAACTAGTACAGAGACCCAGTACTTC. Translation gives CASSLSTSTETQYF. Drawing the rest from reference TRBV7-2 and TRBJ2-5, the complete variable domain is GAGVSQSPSNKVTEKGKDVELRCDPISGHTALYWYRQSLGQGLEFLIYFQGNSAPDKSGLPSDRFSAERTGGSVSTLTIQRTQQEDSAVYLCASSLSTSTETQYFGPGTRLLVL.

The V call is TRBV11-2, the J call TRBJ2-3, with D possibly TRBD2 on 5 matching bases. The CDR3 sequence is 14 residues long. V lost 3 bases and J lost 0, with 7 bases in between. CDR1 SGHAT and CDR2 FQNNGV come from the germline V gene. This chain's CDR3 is CASSFAGSTDTQYF. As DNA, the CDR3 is TGTGCCAGCAGCTTCGCGGGTAGCACAGATACGCAGTATTTT.

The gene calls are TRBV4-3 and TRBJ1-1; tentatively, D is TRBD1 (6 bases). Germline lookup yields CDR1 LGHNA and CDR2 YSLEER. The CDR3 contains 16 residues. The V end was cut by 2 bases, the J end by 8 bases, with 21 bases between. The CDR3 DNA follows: TGCGCCAGCAGCCAAATGGGCAGGGCGACAGGCCCAGAAGCTTTCTTT. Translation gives CASSQMGRATGPEAFF.

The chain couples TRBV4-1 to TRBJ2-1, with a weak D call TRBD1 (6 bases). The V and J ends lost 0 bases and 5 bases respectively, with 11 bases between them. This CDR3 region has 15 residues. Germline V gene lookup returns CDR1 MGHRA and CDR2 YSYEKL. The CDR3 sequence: CASSQESDSHNEQFF. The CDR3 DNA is TGCGCCAGCAGCCAAGAATCGGACAGCCACAATGAGCAGTTCTTC.

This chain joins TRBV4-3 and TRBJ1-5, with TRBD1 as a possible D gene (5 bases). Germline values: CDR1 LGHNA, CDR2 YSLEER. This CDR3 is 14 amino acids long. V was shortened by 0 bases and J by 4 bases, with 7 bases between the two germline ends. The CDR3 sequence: CASSQDRTNQPQHF. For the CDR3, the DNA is TGCGCCAGCAGCCAAGATAGGACAAATCAGCCCCAGCATTTT.

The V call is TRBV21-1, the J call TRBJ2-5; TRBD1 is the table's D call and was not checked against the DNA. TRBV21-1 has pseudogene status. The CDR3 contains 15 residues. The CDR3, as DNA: TGTGCCAGCAGCAGGGGACAGGGGGCATGGGAGACCCAGTACTTC. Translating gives CASSRGQGAWETQYF.